Presented here are 23 T cell receptor beta chains from one specimen sequenced in a study of blood T cell repertoires in COVID-19. The method was immunoSEQ multiplex PCR; TCRdb's version includes in-frame clones alone and lacks a portion of them. This sample carries around 190,000 clones, approximately 91% of them seen once, and the ten largest clones take over 15%. The sample consisted of peripheral blood. Receptors originate from a man aged 50-59 years with COVID-19, enrolled during active disease.

This clone was picked up one time. CDR3: CASSPLAHGESPLHF. CDR3 DNA sequence: TGTGCCAGCTCACCACTTGCCCACGGGGAATCACCCCTCCACTTT. The chain joins TRBV18 to TRBJ1-6; D gene unclear. Per germline, CDR1 KGHSH and CDR2 LQKENI. The CDR3 runs to 15 residues. V lost 1 base and J 10 bases, leaving 14 bases between the germline ends.

The rearrangement links TRBV18 to TRBJ1-1, with D possibly being TRBD1 (6 bases). V gave up 3 bases and J gave up 3 bases, with 17 bases separating them. The CDR3 extends over 16 amino acids. Germline values: CDR1 KGHSH, CDR2 LQKENI. CDR3 bases: TGTGCCAGCTCACCGAAACTGGGGCAGGGGTACACTGAAGCTTTCTTT. It codes for CASSPKLGQGYTEAFF.

The J gene is TRBJ2-3, the V gene TRBV18, with 10 bases that match TRBD2. The CDR3 has 17 residues. CDR1 is KGHSH and CDR2 is LQKENI in the germline V gene. The V segment lost 1 base and the J segment 2 bases; nucleotides outside the gene matches: 6. CDR3 coding DNA: TGTGCCAGCTCACCACTAAGGACTAGCGGCAACACAGATACGCAGTATTTT. This sequence encodes CASSPLRTSGNTDTQYF.

The chain uses TRBV9 and TRBJ2-1, with a tentative D call TRBD1 (5 bases). The CDR3 sequence is 17 residues long. Trimming removed 3 bases at V and 8 bases at J, with 24 bases between. Germline V lookup: CDR1 SGDLS, CDR2 YYNGEE. CDR3 bases: TGTGCCAGCAGCGCAGCTGGGGTCGTAGCAGGGTGGGATGAGCAGTTCTTC. Protein sequence: CASSAAGVVAGWDEQFF.

CDR3 loop: CASSLDPATNEKLFF. The CDR3 DNA is TGCGCCAGCAGCTTGGATCCCGCAACTAATGAAAAACTGTTTTTT. The J gene is TRBJ1-4, the V gene TRBV5-1, with D unresolved. CDR1 is SGHRS, CDR2 YFSETQ, per germline. The CDR3 runs to 15 residues. Between the trimmed V and J ends, which lost 0 bases and 0 bases, there was a span of 6 bases. The entire variable domain, with the rest obtained from reference TRBV5-1 and TRBJ1-4, is as follows: KAGVTQTPRYLIKTRGQQVTLSCSPISGHRSVSWYQQTPGQGLQFLFEYFSETQRNKGNFPGRFSGRQFSNSRSEMNVSTLELGDSALYLCASSLDPATNEKLFFGSGTQLSVL.

This clone was observed at least ten times. The chain links TRBV5-1 to TRBJ2-7, with a tentative D call TRBD1 (6 bases). The germline gives CDR1 SGHRS, CDR2 YFSETQ. Trimming cost V 0 bases and J 2 bases, with 18 bases left between them. The CDR3 runs 17 residues. CDR3 sequence (DNA): TGCGCCAGCAGCTTGGCCGAATTAGGACAGACTACCTACGAGCAGTACTTC. As protein: CASSLAELGQTTYEQYF.

A single count supports this clone. J is TRBJ2-7 and V is TRBV11-3, with 12 nucleotides matching TRBD1. Germline V gene data show CDR1 as SGHNT and CDR2 as YENEEA. The CDR3 loop spans 13 amino acids. V was pared by 8 bases and J by 5 bases, with 4 bases of the junction left unmatched. The CDR3 sequence: CASSGTGGNEQYF. DNA of the CDR3: TGTGCCAGCTCAGGGACAGGGGGCAACGAGCAGTACTTC.

This clone showed up just once. The V and J genes are TRBV29-1 and TRBJ1-1, with D perhaps matching TRBD1 (5 bases). Between the trimmed V and J ends, which lost 4 bases and 4 bases, there was a span of 13 bases. Germline V CDR1 and CDR2: SQVTM, ANQGSEA. This CDR3 is 13 amino acids long. CDR3 nucleotides: TGCAGCGTTGCTCAGGGTCTGAGCACTGAAGCTTTCTTT. It specifies CSVAQGLSTEAFF. The whole variable domain, filled in from reference TRBV29-1 and TRBJ1-1, reads SAVISQKPSRDICQRGTSLTIQCQVDSQVTMMFWYRQQPGQSLTLIATANQGSEATYESGFVIDKFPISRPNLTFSTLTVSNMSPEDSSIYLCSVAQGLSTEAFFGQGTRLTVV.

J is TRBJ2-5 and V is TRBV7-6, with 7 bases fitting TRBD1. Per the germline V gene, CDR1 is SGHVS and CDR2 is FNYEAQ. The ends lost 5 bases at V and 1 base at J; junction bases unmatched: 7. There are 15 residues in the CDR3. The CDR3 DNA sequence: TGTGCCAGCAGCGCACCGACAGGGCCCCAAGAGACCCAGTACTTC. Its translation is CASSAPTGPQETQYF.

The chain uses TRBV3-1 (or the pseudogene TRBV3-2) and TRBJ2-5; 11 positions match TRBD2. The J segment lost 0 bases and the V segment lost 1 base, leaving 7 bases of the junction unmatched. CDR1 and CDR2 from the germline V gene are LGHDT and YNNKEL (reference sequence). CDR3 length: 18 residues. The CDR3 nucleotides are TGTGCCAGCAGCCAAGGACTAGCGGGGTCGTTTTACCAAGAGACCCAGTACTTC. Residues: CASSQGLAGSFYQETQYF.

The rearrangement joins TRBV24-1 to TRBJ1-2; D is unclear. Trimming took off 0 bases at V and 8 bases at J, with 3 bases between the two ends. Germline lookup yields CDR1 KGHDR and CDR2 SFDVKD. The CDR3 runs 11 residues. For the CDR3, the DNA is TGTGCCACCAGTGATTTGTCGGGCTACACCTTC. Translated, it gives CATSDLSGYTF.

The CDR3 loop is CASSLVDRVLFPGELFF. DNA for the CDR3: TGTGCCAGCAGCTTAGTGGACAGGGTTCTCTTCCCCGGGGAGCTGTTTTTT. This chain links TRBV7-8 with TRBJ2-2; 8 bases fit TRBD1. The V segment lost 1 base and the J segment 6 bases; nucleotides outside the gene matches: 10. CDR1 is SGHVS and CDR2 is FQNEAQ in the germline V gene. The CDR3 spans 17 residues.

The count of this clone is one. The J gene is TRBJ2-3, the V gene TRBV5-1; 8 positions agree with TRBD2. The junction had 1 base not matched to a gene; V was cut back by 0 bases and J by 4 bases. The germline gives CDR1 SGHRS, CDR2 YFSETQ. This CDR3 is built from 14 residues. CDR3 sequence reads: CASSLGTSSDTQYF. For the CDR3, the DNA is TGCGCCAGCAGCTTGGGGACTAGCTCAGATACGCAGTATTTT.

The rearrangement joins TRBV5-8 to TRBJ2-1; 7 nucleotides line up with TRBD2. Germline values: CDR1 SGHTS, CDR2 YDEGEE. The ends lost 1 base at V and 7 bases at J; junction bases unmatched: 5. The CDR3 spans 14 residues. CDR3 region: CASSLWRGRNEQFF. For the CDR3, the DNA is TGTGCCAGCAGCTTGTGGCGGGGGAGAAATGAGCAGTTCTTC. The whole variable domain, filled in from reference TRBV5-8 and TRBJ2-1, reads EAGVTQSPTHLIKTRGQQATLRCSPISGHTSVYWYQQALGLGLQFLLWYDEGEERNRGNFPPRFSGRQFPNYSSELNVNALELEDSALYLCASSLWRGRNEQFFGPGTRLTVL.

The V gene is TRBV27, the J gene TRBJ1-6, with 7 bases matching TRBD1. CDR1 MNHEY and CDR2 SMNVEV come from the germline V gene (reference sequence). V was clipped by 4 bases and J by 8 bases; unmatched bases: 5. CDR3 size: 14 residues. The CDR3 here is CASSWRTGHSPLHF. CDR3 coding DNA: TGTGCCAGCAGTTGGAGGACAGGACATTCACCCCTCCACTTT.

The chain joins TRBV30 to TRBJ1-1; 9 bases are shared with TRBD1. There are 15 residues in the CDR3. Germline CDR1 GTSNPN, CDR2 SVGIG (reference sequence). The V and J ends lost 4 bases and 0 bases, in that order; junction bases with no gene match: 6. This chain's CDR3 is CAWTTGTGMNTEAFF. The DNA of the CDR3 is TGTGCCTGGACCACCGGGACAGGGATGAACACTGAAGCTTTCTTT.

The rearrangement links TRBV18 to TRBJ1-1; tentatively, D is TRBD1 (5 bases). Germline CDR1 KGHSH, CDR2 LQKENI. Trimming shortened V by 0 bases and J by 7 bases, and 18 bases separated the two germline ends. This CDR3 is built from 16 residues. The CDR3 spells CASSPPSQSGGLEAFF. The CDR3, as DNA: TGTGCCAGCTCACCACCGAGTCAATCTGGGGGACTTGAAGCTTTCTTT. The whole variable domain, remainder taken from reference TRBV18 and TRBJ1-1, is NAGVMQNPRHLVRRRGQEARLRCSPMKGHSHVYWYRQLPEEGLKFMVYLQKENIIDESGMPKERFSAEFPKEGPSILRIQQVVRGDSAAYFCASSPPSQSGGLEAFFGQGTRLTVV.

This sequence joins TRBV7-6 and TRBJ2-1; D is perhaps TRBD1 (5 bases). The length of the CDR3 is 15 residues. The V and J ends lost 5 bases and 5 bases respectively, with 16 bases between them. The V gene's germline CDR1 is SGHVS and CDR2 FNYEAQ. The CDR3 protein is CASSRAMTENNEQFF. The DNA of the CDR3 is TGTGCCAGCAGCCGCGCTATGACAGAAAACAATGAGCAGTTCTTC.

V and J are TRBV5-4 and TRBJ2-3; a weak D match, TRBD2 (8 bases). The V gene lost 4 bases and the J gene lost 3 bases, with 18 bases spanning the gap. Germline-derived CDR1 and CDR2 are SGHNT and YYREEE (reference sequence). The CDR3 is made up of 16 amino acids. CDR3 coding DNA: TGTGCCAGCAGCCGGGGGACAGCGGGGGATACAGATACGCAGTATTTT. It codes for CASSRGTAGDTDTQYF.

The chain has TRBV12-3 or TRBV12-4 and TRBJ2-1; D is uncertain. This CDR3 spans 13 amino acids. V was trimmed by 3 bases and J by 2 bases, leaving 5 bases between them. CDR3 nucleotides: TGTGCCAGCAGTTTCGCGGCCTACAATGAGCAGTTCTTC. Its translation is CASSFAAYNEQFF.

The V gene is TRBV10-3, the J gene TRBJ2-3; possible D gene TRBD2, 5 bases. The germline V gene encodes CDR1 ENHRY and CDR2 SYGVKD. V lost 4 bases, J lost 4 bases, and 15 bases lay in between. This CDR3 is 15 amino acids long. This CDR3 is CAISGSTRFPDTQYF. CDR3 DNA sequence: TGTGCCATCAGTGGATCAACTAGGTTCCCAGATACGCAGTATTTT.

The chain has TRBV5-1 and TRBJ2-3; TRBD1 is a possible D gene (6 bases). Trimming pared 5 bases from V and 6 bases from J, leaving 10 bases between. In germline, CDR1 is SGHRS, CDR2 YFSETQ. The CDR3 runs 12 residues. CDR3 protein: CASSRDIDTQYF. In DNA, the CDR3 is TGCGCCAGCAGTCGGGACATTGATACGCAGTATTTT. The complete variable domain, with remaining parts taken from reference TRBV5-1 and TRBJ2-3, reads KAGVTQTPRYLIKTRGQQVTLSCSPISGHRSVSWYQQTPGQGLQFLFEYFSETQRNKGNFPGRFSGRQFSNSRSEMNVSTLELGDSALYLCASSRDIDTQYFGPGTRLTVL.

The V and J genes are TRBV6-6 and TRBJ2-1; 12 positions agree with TRBD2. The CDR3 extends over 12 amino acids. Per germline, CDR1 MNHNY and CDR2 SVGAGI (reference sequence). With V trimmed by 4 bases and J by 14 bases, 3 bases remained unmatched. The CDR3 is CASSSRTSGKFF. The DNA of the CDR3 is TGTGCCAGCAGTTCCAGGACTAGCGGGAAGTTCTTC.